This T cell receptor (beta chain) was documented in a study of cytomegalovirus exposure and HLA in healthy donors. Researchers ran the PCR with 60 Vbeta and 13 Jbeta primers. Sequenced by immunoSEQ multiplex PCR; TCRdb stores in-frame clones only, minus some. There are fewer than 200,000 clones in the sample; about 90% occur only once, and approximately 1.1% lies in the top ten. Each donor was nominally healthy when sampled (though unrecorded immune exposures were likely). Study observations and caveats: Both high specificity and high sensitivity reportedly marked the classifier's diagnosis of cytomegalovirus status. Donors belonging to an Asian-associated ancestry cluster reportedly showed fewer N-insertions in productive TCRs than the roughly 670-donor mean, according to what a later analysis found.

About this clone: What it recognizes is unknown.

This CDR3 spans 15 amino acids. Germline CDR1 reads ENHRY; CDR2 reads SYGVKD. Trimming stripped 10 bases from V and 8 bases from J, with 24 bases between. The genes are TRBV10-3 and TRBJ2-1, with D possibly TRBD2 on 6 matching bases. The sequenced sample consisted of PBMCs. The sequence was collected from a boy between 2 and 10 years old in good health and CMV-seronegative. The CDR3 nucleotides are TGTGCCACAAAAACGGGGTTAGCGGCGGGCGATGAGCAGTTCTTC. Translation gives CATKTGLAAGDEQFF.